Listed here is a single T cell receptor beta chain. Authors' data handling: Amplification of reference gene primers was used by the study to estimate nucleated cell counts. Clones were sequenced by immunoSEQ multiplex PCR, and TCRdb holds only the in-frame ones, with some missing. V, J and clone size derive from that table, while D and trimming were established from the DNA sequence. The profile covers 120,000 to 150,000 clones, with 75% to 90% appearing a single time and roughly 4.5% taken by the ten largest. This entry belongs to a study of blood T cell repertoires in COVID-19. This clonotype was obtained from a human donor in a cohort sampled during active COVID-19. Input material: peripheral blood.

The chain's CDR3 is CASSRDTFYEQYF. The CDR3 DNA reads TGTGCCAGCAGCAGGGACACTTTTTACGAGCAGTACTTC. This chain connects TRBV7-2 to TRBJ2-7; the D gene is possibly TRBD1 (6 bases). V dropped 5 bases and J dropped 4 bases, with 12 bases sitting between them. The CDR3 is made up of 13 amino acids. Germline V lookup: CDR1 SGHTA, CDR2 FQGNSA.